This T cell receptor (beta chain) was recovered during a study of cytomegalovirus exposure and HLA in healthy donors. Whole-study findings and limits: In an earlier analysis, productive rearrangement rates for most beta V segments clustered near 90% or 30%.

Both 60 Vbeta primers and 13 Jbeta primers went into the PCR. TCRdb's copy holds only in-frame clones and misses some; the assay was immunoSEQ multiplex PCR. This table has around 300,000 clones, roughly 70% appearing once. In the case of this clone: The antigen remains undetermined.

The receptor was derived from a female donor in good health and CMV-seronegative. The material sequenced was PBMCs.

CDR3 sequence: CASIGRGLGYGVQYF. CDR3 sequence (DNA): TGTGCCAGCATAGGCAGGGGGCTCGGATACGGCGTTCAGTACTTC. The chain joins TRBV28 to TRBJ2-4, with 8 bases aligning to TRBD1. Germline CDR1 is MDHEN and CDR2 is SYDVKM. After removal of 7 bases from V and 11 bases from J, the junction contained 16 bases not matched to a gene. This CDR3 comprises 15 residues.